This section outlines one TCR beta chain sequence together with its context. With 4 bases clipped from V and 2 bases from J, the junction kept 13 bases outside the gene matches. CDR1 is SGHRS and CDR2 is YFSETQ in the germline V gene. The CDR3 runs to 18 residues. This sample stems from a study of blood T cell repertoires in COVID-19. Study-level information: The origin of the acute and convalescent COVID-19 samples was the United States, Italy and Spain.

As processed by the authors: It was from reference gene primer amplification that nucleated cell counts were estimated. The data were produced by immunoSEQ multiplex PCR, yet TCRdb's version contains in-frame clones alone and is incomplete. The V and J calls and clone size come from that table; D and trimming were worked out from the DNA. The sample records about 460,000 clones, around nine tenths being singletons. The clonotype comes from a woman aged 55-75 years who had recovered from COVID-19. The rearrangement uses TRBV5-1 and TRBJ2-5, with 11 nucleotides matching TRBD1. Sequencing input: PBMCs or T cells enriched from blood (not recorded which). The CDR3 is CASSLGQGALVPQETQYF. CDR3 nucleotide sequence: TGCGCCAGCAGCCTCGGACAGGGGGCCTTGGTTCCACAAGAGACCCAGTACTTC.